One sample yielded the 11 T cell receptor beta chains listed below, sequenced in a study of CD8+ T cells in alopecia areata. Extraction and reverse transcription of RNA yielded cDNA as the sequencing template. Libraries were prepared by immunoSEQ multiplex PCR; TCRdb keeps only in-frame clonotypes and omits some of them. The sample includes about 120,000 clones, around two fifths seen only once; the top ten take 3.1%. Sequenced sample: CD4+ T cells sorted from blood. The receptor source for this set is a human donor with alopecia areata.

This CDR3 reads CSVASVIAGRLNEQFF. Here the CDR3 DNA reads TGCAGCGTCGCATCAGTCATAGCGGGCCGATTGAATGAGCAGTTCTTC. The chain uses TRBV29-1 and TRBJ2-1, with 7 bases identical to TRBD2. Germline lookup yields CDR1 SQVTM and CDR2 ANQGSEA. The CDR3 contains 16 residues. V dropped 6 bases and J dropped 7; count of bases not matched to a gene: 18.

The chain couples TRBV30 to TRBJ1-2, with TRBD1 matching over 7 bases. Trimming removed 3 bases from V and 5 bases from J; junction bases left unmatched: 12. Per the germline V gene, CDR1 is GTSNPN and CDR2 is SVGIG (reference sequence). This CDR3 is 15 amino acids long. DNA for the CDR3: TGTGCCTGGAGCCCCCCACGGGACAGCGGTTATGGCTACACCTTC. It codes for CAWSPPRDSGYGYTF.

This clone has a handful of counts. This chain joins TRBV7-3 and TRBJ1-2, with TRBD1 matching 11 bases. This CDR3 spans 14 amino acids. From germline, CDR1 is SGHTA and CDR2 FQGTGA. J lost 8 bases, V lost 3 bases, and 5 bases had no gene match. CDR3 DNA: TGTGCCAGCAGCTTGGACAGGGGGCAAAGGGGCTACACCTTC. This sequence encodes CASSLDRGQRGYTF.

In its sample, this clone was seen a few times. This rearrangement joins TRBV28 to TRBJ2-6; D is undetermined. The CDR3 totals 15 residues. Germline loops: CDR1 MDHEN, CDR2 SYDVKM. The V end lost 7 bases, the J end lost 4 bases, and 14 bases lay between the germline ends. The CDR3 sequence is CASNSATTGANVLTF. The CDR3 nucleotides read TGTGCCAGCAATTCCGCTACAACCGGGGCCAACGTCCTGACTTTC.

The rearrangement joins TRBV6-5 to TRBJ1-1; D is ambiguous. CDR1 and CDR2 (germline): MNHEY, SVGAGI. The ends were cut back, 8 bases at V and 5 bases at J, with 9 bases in the middle. This CDR3 spans 11 amino acids. CDR3 coding DNA: TGTGCCAGCGGACGAGGGACTGAAGCTTTCTTT. It yields the protein CASGRGTEAFF.

The chain has TRBV28 and TRBJ1-5, with D unclear. CDR1 MDHEN and CDR2 SYDVKM come from the germline V gene. This CDR3 spans 16 amino acids. V was trimmed by 1 base and J by 3 bases, leaving 13 bases between them. CDR3 nucleotide sequence: TGTGCCAGCAGTTTATTGGGCAATATCGACAATCAGCCCCAGCATTTT. This sequence encodes CASSLLGNIDNQPQHF.

About this clone: One junction end does not reproduce the germline sequence, and a read error may be involved. The V and J genes are TRBV23-1 and TRBJ2-5; perhaps D is TRBD1 or TRBD2 (6 bases each). TRBV23-1 is sorted into the ORF group, with uncertain function. CDR3 length: 18 residues. The CDR3 nucleotides read TGCGCCAGCAGCCCAATCTCAGGAGGGGGGATGTACCAAGAGAGCCAGTACTTC. This gives the protein CASSPISGGGMYQESQYF.

This chain joins TRBV29-1 and TRBJ1-2; D might be TRBD1 (5 bases). The CDR3 has 14 residues. V gave up 4 bases and J gave up 4 bases, with 16 bases separating them. Germline V gene lookup returns CDR1 SQVTM and CDR2 ANQGSEA. The CDR3 DNA follows: TGCAGCGTTGGCTCCGGGGGAGGCAGCTATGGCTACACCTTC. Residues: CSVGSGGGSYGYTF.

This clone has only a few counts. This chain connects TRBV5-1 to TRBJ2-7, with a possible D match to TRBD1 (5 bases). Germline CDR1 SGHRS, CDR2 YFSETQ. V was cut by 0 bases and J by 2 bases, with 9 bases left in between. The CDR3 loop spans 14 amino acids. The CDR3 DNA sequence: TGCGCCAGCAGCTTGGAGGGGCTGACCTACGAGCAGTACTTC. Amino acid sequence: CASSLEGLTYEQYF.

This chain uses TRBV18 with TRBJ2-7; D call uncertain. Germline assignment: CDR1 KGHSH and CDR2 LQKENI. V gave up 6 bases and J gave up 1 base, with 10 bases separating them. CDR3 size: 13 residues. The CDR3: CASSVTVSYEQYF. The CDR3 nucleotides are TGTGCCAGCTCCGTGACCGTGTCCTACGAGCAGTACTTC.

V and J are TRBV5-1 and TRBJ2-7; 13 bases are a match to TRBD2. With 3 bases clipped from V and 4 bases from J, the junction kept 13 bases outside the gene matches. There are 18 residues in the CDR3. The germline gives CDR1 SGHRS, CDR2 YFSETQ. The CDR3 reads CASSYTSGGAVSSYEQYF. For the CDR3, the DNA is TGCGCCAGCAGCTACACTAGCGGGGGGGCCGTATCGAGTTACGAGCAGTACTTC.